Sequencing of this T cell receptor beta chain was carried out in a study of shared clonotypes between healthy human individuals. It was CD45RO-negative cells, positively selected for CCR7, that made up naive CD8 cells, with terminally differentiated effector memory CD45RA+ cells excluded. With respect to this clone: Its target is not known.

Once extracted for a subset, genomic DNA was divided evenly among several immunoSEQ plates. Original methodology: ImmunoSEQ sequences covered only the junction and lacked quality scores; filtering therefore differed. Profiled with immunoSEQ multiplex PCR; TCRdb holds only in-frame clones, not every one. The V and J calls and clone size come from that table; D and trimming were worked out from the DNA. The sample includes over 2 million clones, about 94% of them seen just once. Study-level findings and limits: A generally larger estimated richness was seen in naive subsets than in memory subsets.

Germline V gene lookup returns CDR1 SGDLS and CDR2 YYNGEE. The ends lost 4 bases at V and 6 bases at J; junction bases unmatched: 9. The CDR3 extends over 15 amino acids. The V and J genes are TRBV9 and TRBJ2-1; TRBD1 matches 8 bases. Material for sequencing was naive CD8+ T cells sorted from blood. This sequence was found in a man aged 18 to 35 in good health. CDR3: CASSSWTGHSNEQFF. Here the CDR3 DNA reads TGTGCCAGCAGCTCCTGGACAGGGCATAGCAATGAGCAGTTCTTC.